This record concerns one T cell receptor (beta chain) sequence. With a much larger clone just one base away, this may be a read error. The final CDR3 position lacks the conserved phenylalanine or tryptophan, pointing to a likely read error. RNA transcripts served as the template for amplifying TCR beta CDR3 regions. TCR CDR3 regions were first amplified by RT-PCR with HTBI primers. TCRdb independently ran MiXCR on the multiplex PCR reads; one entry per CDR3 protein. Of fewer than 500,000 distinct CDR3 sequences listed, roughly 14% were seen once; the top ten hold less than 25%. Uncontrolled infections, other autoimmune diseases, pregnancy or lactation led to exclusion of patients. This specimen belongs to a study of T cells in Graves' hyperthyroidism and ophthalmopathy. Germline V gene lookup returns CDR1 SGHKS and CDR2 YYEKEE (reference sequence). The CDR3 covers 14 residues. V was pared by 4 bases and J by 3 bases, with 13 bases between.

The sample comprised blood. This receptor was identified in a man between 25 and 39 years old with Graves' hyperthyroidism that later progressed to Graves' ophthalmopathy. V and J are TRBV5-5 and TRBJ1-2; TRBD1 is a possible D gene (6 bases). The CDR3 DNA follows: TGTGCCAGCAGCCGTCTGGGGGCCGACTATGGCTACACCTGC. Translating gives CASSRLGADYGYTC.